This T cell receptor beta chain originates from a study of shared clonotypes between healthy human individuals. Overall study results and limits: The study generally estimated greater richness for naive than memory subsets.

Several immunoSEQ 96-well plates shared each subset's DNA, each plate a replicate. Clones were sequenced by immunoSEQ multiplex PCR, and TCRdb holds only the in-frame ones, with some missing. The data hold approximately 2,200,000 clones, with under 95% observed a single time. CD45RO negativity and positive selection for CCR7 defined naive CD8 cells, a population that excluded terminally differentiated effector memory CD45RA+ cells. Note on this clone: Its antigen is not known.

Germline assignment: CDR1 SGHDN and CDR2 FVKESK. This CDR3 has 16 residues. The germline V and J ends were trimmed by 1 base and 5 bases, with 17 bases remaining between them. Sequenced sample: naive CD8+ T cells from PBMCs. This receptor was taken from a man between 18 and 35 years old in good health. Some clones in this sample may be carry-over from other donors' samples. This chain connects TRBV14 to TRBJ2-5; no firm D call. The CDR3 loop reads CASSQVAGTTLETQYF. In DNA, the CDR3 is TGTGCCAGCAGCCAAGTGGCAGGAACCACGCTGGAGACCCAGTACTTC.